These T cell receptor beta chains were read from a single sample in a study of graft-versus-host responses after intestinal transplantation. Antigens for these TCRs are unknown. This table comes from immunoSEQ multiplex PCR, and its TCRdb copy is limited to in-frame clones, with some not included. The sample includes approximately 82,000 clones, about 93% of them seen just once. The sequencing here drew on unstimulated CD8+ T cells sorted from spleen or lymph node cells, taken before transplant. These receptors originate from a human donor who was the organ donor for an intestinal transplant. Each CDR3 is given with its conserved first and last residue. A D gene is named only where the DNA matches it firmly. Size values are once, few and many counts, or a class for expanded clones, and some rows have none.

clone size	CDR3 length	D gene	V gene	J gene	CDR3 protein	CDR3 DNA
-	15	-	TRBV5-4	TRBJ2-3	CASSLWVSGTDTQYF	TGTGCCAGCAGCTTGTGGGTTAGCGGCACAGATACGCAGTATTTT
once	15	TRBD2	TRBV9	TRBJ2-1	CASSQDGGFTDEQFF	TGTGCCAGCAGTCAGGACGGGGGGTTTACGGATGAGCAGTTCTTC
-	18	TRBD2	TRBV28	TRBJ2-1	CASSLWFSGVSSYNEQFF	TGTGCCAGCAGTTTATGGTTTAGCGGGGTAAGCTCCTACAATGAGCAGTTCTTC
-	15	TRBD2	TRBV4-2	TRBJ2-1	CASSQLAGARGEQFF	TGTGCCAGCAGCCAACTAGCGGGGGCTAGGGGTGAGCAGTTCTTC
-	14	-	TRBV6-4	TRBJ2-2	CASSEEGVTGELFF	TGTGCCAGCAGTGAAGAGGGGGTCACCGGGGAGCTGTTTTTT
few	11	-	TRBV20-1	TRBJ2-5	CSAKRVETQYF	TGCAGTGCTAAAAGAGTGGAGACCCAGTACTTC
once	12	-	TRBV5-4	TRBJ2-2	CASSPLSGELFF	TGTGCCAGCAGCCCCTTGTCCGGGGAGCTGTTTTTT
-	11	-	TRBV27	TRBJ2-7	CASSHGSGYYF	TGTGCCAGCAGCCATGGGAGCGGGTACTATTTC
-	16	-	TRBV2	TRBJ1-4	CASSDSPVAVNEKLFF	TGTGCCTCCTCGGACAGCCCGGTAGCCGTTAATGAAAAACTGTTTTTT
-	12	-	TRBV30	TRBJ2-7	CAWSRGRNEQYF	TGTGCCTGGAGCAGGGGTCGCAACGAGCAGTACTTC
-	19	-	TRBV19	TRBJ2-1	CASSIWNLQGMEPYNEQFF	TGTGCCAGTAGTATATGGAATTTGCAGGGAATGGAACCCTACAATGAGCAGTTCTTC
-	17	-	TRBV7-6	TRBJ2-3	CASSLMAGAALTDTQYF	TGTGCCAGCAGCTTAATGGCGGGGGCCGCGCTTACAGATACGCAGTATTTT
few	13	-	TRBV5-8	TRBJ2-7	CASSHQGGHEQYF	TGTGCCAGCAGCCACCAGGGTGGCCACGAGCAGTACTTC
-	20	TRBD2	TRBV4-3	TRBJ2-2	CASSQRTGLAGGPGTGELFF	TGCGCCAGCAGCCAACGCACGGGACTAGCGGGAGGGCCGGGCACCGGGGAGCTGTTTTTT
-	18	-	TRBV5-6	TRBJ2-6	CASSFNPLWYSGANVLTF	TGTGCCAGCAGCTTCAACCCCCTATGGTACTCTGGGGCCAACGTCCTGACTTTC
-	16	-	TRBV7-9	TRBJ1-2	CASSPSGGPGNYGYTF	TGTGCCAGCAGCCCTAGTGGGGGCCCGGGTAACTATGGCTACACCTTC
-	15	-	TRBV9	TRBJ2-1	CASSPPASSYNEQFF	TGTGCCAGCAGCCCTCCCGCGAGCTCCTACAATGAGCAGTTCTTC
-	12	-	TRBV11-2	TRBJ2-7	CASSPTAYEQYF	TGTGCCAGCAGCCCCACAGCCTACGAGCAGTACTTC
-	12	-	TRBV11-3	TRBJ2-7	CASSGAGSEQYF	TGTGCCAGCAGCGGGGCAGGGTCTGAGCAGTACTTC
-	12	-	TRBV5-6	TRBJ2-7	CASSVNTYEQYF	TGTGCCAGCAGCGTGAATACTTACGAGCAGTACTTC
once	15	TRBD2	TRBV7-8	TRBJ2-1	CASSFSGGTYNEQFF	TGTGCCAGCAGCTTTAGCGGGGGGACCTACAATGAGCAGTTCTTC
-	17	TRBD2	TRBV4-3	TRBJ2-3	CASSQERLAGVVDTQYF	TGCGCCAGCAGCCAGGAGCGACTAGCGGGAGTTGTAGATACGCAGTATTTT
-	15	TRBD1	TRBV6-1	TRBJ1-3	CASSVDRGSGNTIYF	TGTGCCAGCAGTGTCGACAGGGGATCTGGAAACACCATATATTTT
-	14	-	TRBV28	TRBJ1-1	CASTLWALNTEAFF	TGTGCCAGCACTTTGTGGGCCCTTAACACTGAAGCTTTCTTT
once	12	TRBD2	TRBV7-9	TRBJ2-7	CASSSLADVQYF	TGTGCCAGCAGCTCTCTAGCGGATGTGCAGTACTTC
-	12	-	TRBV5-4	TRBJ1-1	CASMEGNTEAFF	TGTGCCAGCATGGAGGGGAACACTGAAGCTTTCTTT
-	13	-	TRBV5-1	TRBJ2-1	CASSPGCSNEQFF	TGCGCCAGCAGCCCGGGTTGCTCGAATGAGCAGTTCTTC
-	14	-	TRBV19	TRBJ1-4	CASSSIDSGEKLFF	TGTGCCAGTAGTTCCATCGACTCGGGGGAAAAACTGTTTTTT
-	16	TRBD2	TRBV7-9	TRBJ2-5	CASSSGLAGGGETQYF	TGTGCCAGCAGCTCGGGACTAGCGGGGGGAGGGGAGACCCAGTACTTC
-	15	-	TRBV27	TRBJ1-5	CASSFLQGLNQPQHF	TGTGCCAGCAGTTTCCTACAGGGCCTCAATCAGCCCCAGCATTTT
-	15	-	TRBV4-3	TRBJ2-7	CASSQGSQRGYEQYF	TGCGCCAGCAGCCAAGGCAGCCAACGAGGATACGAGCAGTACTTC
-	15	TRBD1	TRBV9	TRBJ2-1	CASSDRDRGYNEQFF	TGTGCCAGCAGCGACCGGGACAGGGGCTACAATGAGCAGTTCTTC
-	15	-	TRBV7-9	TRBJ2-5	CASSFFISLAETQYF	TGTGCCAGCAGCTTTTTCATCTCTTTAGCAGAGACCCAGTACTTC
-	13	-	TRBV28	TRBJ2-7	CASSPLVPYEQYF	TGTGCCAGCAGCCCACTTGTGCCCTACGAGCAGTACTTC
-	13	-	TRBV6-4	TRBJ2-1	CASSDSDSHEQFF	TGTGCCAGCAGTGACTCCGACTCCCATGAGCAGTTCTTC
-	14	-	TRBV5-1	TRBJ1-2	CASSLHRVSYGYTF	TGCGCCAGCAGCTTGCACAGGGTGAGCTATGGCTACACCTTC
-	17	-	TRBV7-9	TRBJ1-2	CASSLNSDTAVLHGYTF	TGTGCCAGCAGCTTAAATTCAGACACCGCCGTTCTCCATGGCTACACCTTC
once	12	TRBD2	TRBV29-1	TRBJ2-1	CSVPSGRLEQFF	TGCAGCGTGCCCAGCGGGAGACTTGAGCAGTTCTTC
-	14	-	TRBV6-6	TRBJ1-1	CASSYSFGPTEAFF	TGTGCCAGCAGTTACTCGTTTGGGCCCACTGAAGCTTTCTTT
-	15	-	TRBV23-1	TRBJ1-5	CASSCLRVGNQPQHF	TGCGCCAGCAGTTGTTTGAGGGTCGGCAATCAGCCCCAGCATTTT
once	16	TRBD2	TRBV13	TRBJ2-2	CASSLGLAGATGELFF	TGTGCCAGCAGCTTAGGCCTAGCGGGGGCCACCGGGGAGCTGTTTTTT
-	14	-	TRBV28	TRBJ1-5	CASSLRGGDQPQHF	TGTGCCAGCAGTTTAAGAGGCGGGGATCAGCCCCAGCATTTT
-	15	-	TRBV6-5	TRBJ1-2	CASSAWVGGNYGYTF	TGTGCCAGCAGTGCTTGGGTCGGCGGAAACTATGGCTACACCTTC
-	13	TRBD1	TRBV4-1	TRBJ1-1	CAISDREGTEAFF	TGCGCCATATCGGACAGGGAGGGCACTGAAGCTTTCTTT
-	15	-	TRBV19	TRBJ1-5	CASSPLDRPNQPQHF	TGTGCCAGTAGTCCGCTCGACAGGCCCAATCAGCCCCAGCATTTT
few	12	TRBD2	TRBV5-6	TRBJ2-1	CASRLAGGEQFF	TGTGCCAGCAGACTAGCGGGGGGAGAGCAGTTCTTC
-	14	-	TRBV15	TRBJ1-5	CATSRIYRDQPQHF	TGTGCCACCAGCAGAATATACAGGGATCAGCCCCAGCATTTT
-	16	-	TRBV6-7	TRBJ1-5	CTSSPGSTVSNQPQHF	TGTACCAGCAGTCCAGGTAGTACCGTCAGCAATCAGCCCCAGCATTTT
-	15	TRBD1	TRBV7-9	TRBJ1-1	CASSLDQGARTEAFF	TGTGCCAGCAGCTTAGACCAGGGGGCGAGGACTGAAGCTTTCTTT
-	11	-	TRBV19	TRBJ1-1	CASSSGTEAFF	TGTGCCAGTAGTAGCGGGACTGAAGCTTTCTTT
-	17	TRBD1	TRBV10-3	TRBJ1-4	CAISDGQGAGTNEKLFF	TGTGCCATCAGTGATGGTCAGGGGGCAGGAACTAATGAAAAACTGTTTTTT
few	13	TRBD1	TRBV27	TRBJ1-2	CASSRGTGYGYTF	TGTGCCAGCAGTCGAGGGACAGGGTACGGCTACACCTTC
once	15	TRBD1	TRBV18	TRBJ1-6	CASSPPGQGASPLHF	TGTGCCAGCTCACCACCTGGACAGGGGGCTTCACCCCTCCACTTT